This T cell receptor beta chain was identified during a study of graft-versus-host responses after intestinal transplantation (dated by TCRdb to the early 2020s). Background on the whole study: The transplants that recipients received were multivisceral, liver-intestinal, or isolated intestinal. Samples from a few later patients were sequenced in-house on an Illumina MiSeq with MiXCR processing rather than by the commercial service. Of the roughly 23 intestinal transplant recipients enrolled in the cohort, one of whom was a retransplant, a few patients without pretransplant specimens were excluded. Alloreactive clones were identified by sequencing pre-transplant mixed lymphocyte reaction products and comparing these products with unstimulated pre-transplant donor and recipient T cells. Graft-versus-host and host-versus-graft alloreactive T cell clones were tracked in the graft, circulation and bone marrow after intestinal transplantation using bulk TCR-beta CDR3 sequencing. Anti-thymocyte globulin induction was given to all recipients, followed by maintenance tacrolimus and steroids for two to four years. A peak of at least 4% donor T cells among recipient peripheral blood mononuclear cells was the definition used for donor T cell macrochimerism.

Comment on this clone: Its antigen is unknown. Base qualities are not provided; no much larger clone lies one nucleotide away.

The research as a whole found: GvH clones were detected in recipient bone marrow, and some of these GvH clones were observed earlier in ileal mucosa or blood, consistent with an intestinal mucosal origin. The conclusions were limited by the relatively low number and heterogeneity of the intestinal transplant patients. Early after transplant, declines in HvG clones were associated with peak levels of circulating GvH clones. Patients with donor T cell macrochimerism had high GvH to HvG T cell clonal ratios in their allografts.

Receptor amplification or capture employed the immunoSEQ multiplex PCR assay. For most patients, genomic DNA was isolated with the Qiagen DNeasy Blood and Tissue Kit and shipped frozen to Adaptive Biotechnologies for TCR sequencing. High-throughput TCR-beta CDR3 sequencing of genomic DNA from most patients was performed by Adaptive Biotechnologies. The study's own analysis went as follows. TCR sequencing data were retrieved from Adaptive's ImmunoSEQ software for about 17 patients, whereas three other patients were processed with MiXCR and VDJtools. To correct CD4 versus CD8 sorting errors, any sequence found in both subsets at a frequency ratio below 5:1 was removed. CDR3 nucleotide sequences shared by donor and recipient were removed because the origin of these sequences could not be assigned. Alloreactive clones required at least 2-fold expansion over unstimulated cells and minimum CFSE-low frequency of 0.002% (template counts) or 0.001% (read counts). A clone was considered mappable if detected in the sequenced pre-transplant spleen, lymph node, or MLR CFSE-low populations of the donor or recipient. Cumulative frequency of alloreactive clones was calculated as a percentage of all sequences weighted by copy number. Imported from immuneACCESS, the table was reduced by TCRdb to in-frame sequences with V and J called. These copies leave out some clones; in studies compared against another copy, an unresolved V gene accounts for under half, and the cause of the remainder is not known. From that table come the V and J calls and clone size; the DNA was used to work out D and trimming. This sample has over 100,000 clones in its table, and 80% to 95% of those were observed once. Of the sample, roughly 0.11% is held by the ten largest clones.

The sample's time point label is to be understood as: cells obtained before transplantation from donor or recipient. CD3+CD4+ and CD3+CD8+ populations were FACS-sorted from unstimulated pre-transplant donor and recipient cells taken from spleen or lymph nodes. The input for sequencing was unstimulated CD4+ T cells sorted from spleen or lymph node cells, taken before intestinal transplant. The sequence was obtained from a human donor who received an intestinal transplant.

The CDR3 region has the sequence CASRNGGVGDIQYF. The DNA reads TGTGCCAGCAGAAACGGCGGGGTAGGGGACATTCAGTACTTC. Rearrangement joined TRBV6-5 to TRBJ2-4; possibly the D gene is TRBD2, per 6 matching bases. CDR1 MNHEY and CDR2 SVGAGI are derived from the germline V gene. Trimming costs V 6 bases and J 8 bases, and their ends lie 17 bases apart. The CDR3 holds 14 amino acids from the cysteine to the phenylalanine. The DNA shown is the 42-base CDR3, in frame from base 1.